These 9 T cell receptor beta chains were all obtained from the same sample, sequenced in a study of long-term antiretroviral therapy in people with HIV. Assay version v3.0 of immunoSEQ was used, and it was run at survey level. The repertoire was sequenced with immunoSEQ multiplex PCR; TCRdb's copy has only in-frame clones and lacks some. The profile shows 17,000 or so clones, 76% of them singletons. This material consisted of unsorted PBMCs, taken roughly 2.5 years before starting antiretroviral therapy. The receptors stem from a woman between 50 and 59 years old with HIV.

This clone was picked up a small number of times. The rearrangement uses TRBV4-1 and TRBJ1-2; D might be TRBD1 (5 bases). The CDR3 runs 17 residues. Germline V CDR1 and CDR2: MGHRA, YSYEKL. Trimming stripped 4 bases from V and 2 bases from J, with 20 bases between. The CDR3 is CASSPLEGQALNYGYTF. DNA for the CDR3: TGCGCCAGCAGCCCTCTCGAGGGGCAGGCCCTAAACTATGGCTACACCTTC.

The chain links TRBV6-5 to TRBJ1-3; tentative D call: TRBD1 (6 bases). CDR1 is MNHEY, CDR2 SVGAGI, per germline. The CDR3 runs 13 residues. V dropped 2 bases and J dropped 4 bases, with 6 bases sitting between them. In DNA form, the CDR3 reads TGTGCCAGCAGTTACGGACAGGGAAACACCATATATTTT. Encoded protein: CASSYGQGNTIYF.

V and J are TRBV2 and TRBJ1-6, with D possibly matching TRBD1 (5 bases). The CDR3 sequence is 16 residues long. Germline V lookup: CDR1 SNHLY, CDR2 FYNNEI. V lost 6 bases and J 0 bases, leaving 12 bases between the germline ends. Written as DNA, the CDR3 is TGTGCCAGCAGCGAGTGGGGGAGCTCCTATAATTCACCCCTCCACTTT. As protein: CASSEWGSSYNSPLHF. The variable domain in full, completed from reference TRBV2 and TRBJ1-6, reads EPEVTQTPSHQVTQMGQEVILRCVPISNHLYFYWYRQILGQKVEFLVSFYNNEISEKSEIFDDQFSVERPDGSNFTLKIRSTKLEDSAMYFCASSEWGSSYNSPLHFGNGTRLTVT.

The rearrangement links TRBV19 to TRBJ2-7, with 8 bases identical to TRBD1. The V and J ends lost 6 bases and 5 bases, in that order; junction bases with no gene match: 6. CDR1 and CDR2 (germline): LNHDA, SQIVND (reference sequence). The CDR3 extends over 13 amino acids. The CDR3: CASRGQGAHEQYF. CDR3 bases: TGTGCCAGTAGGGGCCAGGGGGCCCACGAGCAGTACTTC.

This clone was picked up a small number of times. In DNA, the CDR3 is TGTGCCAGCAGTAATGGACAGGGGGGGACTGAAGCTTTCTTT. Encoded protein: CASSNGQGGTEAFF. The genes are TRBV6-1 and TRBJ1-1, with 10 bases matching TRBD1. CDR1 and CDR2 (germline): MNHNS, SASEGT. The junction had 5 bases not matched to a gene; V was cut back by 5 bases and J by 5 bases. The CDR3 length is 14 residues.

The J gene is TRBJ2-6, the V gene TRBV4-2; D not certain. CDR1 and CDR2 (germline): LGHNA, YNFKEQ. CDR3 length: 18 residues. Trimming took off 0 bases at V and 0 bases at J, with 12 bases between the two ends. CDR3 in amino acids: CASSQDGVESSGANVLTF. The CDR3 DNA sequence: TGTGCCAGCAGCCAAGATGGGGTCGAGAGCTCTGGGGCCAACGTCCTGACTTTC.

J is TRBJ1-1 and V is TRBV19; D unresolved. The germline V and J ends were trimmed by 3 bases and 11 bases, with 13 bases remaining between them. Germline assignment: CDR1 LNHDA and CDR2 SQIVND (reference sequence). The CDR3 covers 12 residues. CDR3 region: CASSIIGLGAFF. CDR3 sequence (DNA): TGTGCCAGTAGTATCATAGGCCTTGGGGCTTTCTTT.

This clone has more than one count but fewer than ten. At the DNA level, this CDR3 is encoded by other sequences in the same sample as well. The chain has TRBV5-1 and TRBJ1-4; the D gene is possibly TRBD1 (6 bases). Germline values: CDR1 SGHRS, CDR2 YFSETQ. The CDR3 loop spans 14 amino acids. The ends were cut back, 2 bases at V and 6 bases at J, with 11 bases in the middle. The CDR3 sequence is CASSLAGEDEKLFF. CDR3 nucleotide sequence: TGCGCCAGCAGCTTAGCAGGGGAAGATGAAAAACTGTTTTTT.

The gene calls are TRBV18 and TRBJ2-7; possible D gene TRBD1, 5 bases. The ends were cut back, 4 bases at V and 1 base at J, with 11 bases in the middle. This CDR3 is built from 14 residues. Germline V gives CDR1 KGHSH, CDR2 LQKENI. CDR3 loop: CASSQDTESYEQYV. The CDR3 DNA is TGTGCCAGCTCACAGGACACGGAGTCCTACGAGCAGTACGTC.